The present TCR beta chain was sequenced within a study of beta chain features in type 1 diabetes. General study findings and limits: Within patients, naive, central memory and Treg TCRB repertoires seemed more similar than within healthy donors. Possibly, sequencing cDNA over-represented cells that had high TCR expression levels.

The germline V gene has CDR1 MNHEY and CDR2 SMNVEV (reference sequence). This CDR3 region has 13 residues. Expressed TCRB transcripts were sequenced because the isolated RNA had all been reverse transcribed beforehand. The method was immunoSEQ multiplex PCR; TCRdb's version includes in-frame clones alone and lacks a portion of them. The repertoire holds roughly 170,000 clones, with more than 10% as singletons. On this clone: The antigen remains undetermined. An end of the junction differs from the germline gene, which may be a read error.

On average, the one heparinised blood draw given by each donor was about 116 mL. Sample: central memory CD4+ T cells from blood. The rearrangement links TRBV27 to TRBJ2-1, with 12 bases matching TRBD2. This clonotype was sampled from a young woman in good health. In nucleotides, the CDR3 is TGTGCCAGCAGTTCCGGACTAGCGGGGAGAGGGATCTTC. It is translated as CASSSGLAGRGIF.